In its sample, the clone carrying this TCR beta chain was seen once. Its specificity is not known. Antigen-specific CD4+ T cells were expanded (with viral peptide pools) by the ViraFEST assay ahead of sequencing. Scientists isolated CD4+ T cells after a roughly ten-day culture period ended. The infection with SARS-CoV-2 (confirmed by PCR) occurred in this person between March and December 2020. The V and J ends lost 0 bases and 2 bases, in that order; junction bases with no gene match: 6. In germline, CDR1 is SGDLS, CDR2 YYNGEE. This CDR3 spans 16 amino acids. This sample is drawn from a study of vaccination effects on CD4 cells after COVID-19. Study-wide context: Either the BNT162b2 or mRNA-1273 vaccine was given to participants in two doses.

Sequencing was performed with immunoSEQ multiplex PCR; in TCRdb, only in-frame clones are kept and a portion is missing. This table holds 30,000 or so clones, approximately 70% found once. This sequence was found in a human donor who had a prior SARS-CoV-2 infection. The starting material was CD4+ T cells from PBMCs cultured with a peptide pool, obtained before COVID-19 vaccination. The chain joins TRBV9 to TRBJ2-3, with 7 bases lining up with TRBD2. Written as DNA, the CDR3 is TGTGCCAGCAGCGTAGTGGCTAGCGGATACACAGATACGCAGTATTTT. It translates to CASSVVASGYTDTQYF.